Presented here are 32 T cell receptor beta chains from one specimen sequenced in a study of cytomegalovirus exposure and HLA in healthy donors. PCR employed 60 Vbeta and 13 Jbeta primers. The protocol was immunoSEQ multiplex PCR, while the TCRdb copy is restricted to in-frame clones and leaves out a portion. The sample yields roughly 140,000 clones, 80% seen once. Specimen: PBMCs. The receptor source for this set is a man in his forties in good health and CMV-seropositive.

The V gene is TRBV7-9, the J gene TRBJ2-5; D is perhaps TRBD2 (6 bases). The V gene lost 2 bases and the J gene lost 3 bases, with 13 bases spanning the gap. The CDR3 totals 15 residues. CDR1 and CDR2 (germline): SEHNR, FQNEAQ (reference sequence). The CDR3 region has the DNA TGTGCCAGCAGCTTATATAGTGGCGGGGAAGAGACCCAGTACTTC. Translation gives CASSLYSGGEETQYF.

The gene calls are TRBV13 and TRBJ2-1; D gene uncertain. The CDR3 spans 11 residues. Trimming removed 2 bases from V and 8 bases from J, with 4 bases in between. From germline, CDR1 is PRHDT and CDR2 FYEKMQ (reference sequence). Here the CDR3 DNA reads TGTGCCAGCAGCTTAAGCGATGAGCAGTTCTTC. It codes for CASSLSDEQFF. The variable domain in full, with the rest retrieved from reference TRBV13 and TRBJ2-1, is AAGVIQSPRHLIKEKRETATLKCYPIPRHDTVYWYQQGPGQDPQFLISFYEKMQSDKGSIPDRFSAQQFSDYHSELNMSSLELGDSALYFCASSLSDEQFFGPGTRLTVL.

The chain carries TRBV30 and TRBJ2-3; no clear D gene. CDR1 is GTSNPN, CDR2 SVGIG, per germline (reference sequence). This CDR3 contains 10 residues. Trimming removed 2 bases from V and 9 bases from J, with 6 bases in between. The CDR3 reads CAWSRGTQYF. The CDR3 DNA sequence: TGTGCCTGGAGTCGAGGAACGCAGTATTTT. The whole variable domain, filled in from reference TRBV30 and TRBJ2-3, reads SQTIHQWPATLVQPVGSPLSLECTVEGTSNPNLYWYRQAAGRGLQLLFYSVGIGQISSEVPQNLSASRPQDRQFILSSKKLLLSDSGFYLCAWSRGTQYFGPGTRLTVL.

In its sample, this clone was seen a few times. The chain recombines TRBV19 with TRBJ2-1; possible D gene TRBD1, 6 bases. The CDR3 runs 15 residues. The germline V gene has CDR1 LNHDA and CDR2 SQIVND (reference sequence). V was cut by 4 bases and J by 8 bases, with 18 bases left in between. CDR3 coding DNA: TGTGCCAGTAGTAAAGGACAGTCCCATAGGGATGAGCAGTTCTTC. It is translated as CASSKGQSHRDEQFF.

This clone was seen a single time. The chain has TRBV9 and TRBJ2-1, with 10 bases that match TRBD2. Germline V lookup: CDR1 SGDLS, CDR2 YYNGEE. The CDR3 is made up of 15 amino acids. V lost 2 bases to trimming and J lost 9 bases; unmatched junction nucleotides: 8. Written as DNA, the CDR3 is TGTGCCAGCAGCGTCCTAGCGGGAGTCCCTGGTGAGCAGTTCTTC. It specifies CASSVLAGVPGEQFF.

The V and J genes are TRBV27 and TRBJ2-1, with TRBD2 matching over 14 bases. This CDR3 contains 16 residues. V trimming: 5 bases; J trimming: 9 bases; junction bases outside the gene matches: 9. In germline, CDR1 is MNHEY, CDR2 SMNVEV (reference sequence). As DNA, the CDR3 is TGTGCCAGCAGTGTTCCACCGGGACTAGCGGGAGTTGAGCAGTTCTTC. Amino acid sequence: CASSVPPGLAGVEQFF.

The chain carries TRBV6-1 and TRBJ2-1, with TRBD2 as a possible D gene (6 bases). The CDR3 totals 14 residues. Between the trimmed V and J ends, which lost 5 bases and 1 base, there was a span of 9 bases. The germline V gene has CDR1 MNHNS and CDR2 SASEGT. The CDR3 DNA follows: TGTGCCAGCAGTAACGCGGGGTCCTACAATGAGCAGTTCTTC. Translation: CASSNAGSYNEQFF.

J is TRBJ2-7 and V is TRBV4-1, with 11 bases lining up with TRBD2. CDR3 size: 15 residues. The germline CDR1 and CDR2 sequences are MGHRA and YSYEKL. The V and J ends lost 4 bases and 5 bases, in that order; junction bases with no gene match: 7. This chain's CDR3 is CASSPTSGSNHEQYF. CDR3 coding DNA: TGCGCCAGCAGCCCCACTAGCGGGAGTAACCACGAGCAGTACTTC.

This chain uses TRBV27 with TRBJ2-7; TRBD1 matches 7 bases. J lost 3 bases, V lost 3 bases, and 8 bases had no gene match. CDR1 is MNHEY and CDR2 is SMNVEV in the germline V gene (reference sequence). The CDR3 extends over 15 amino acids. The CDR3 DNA reads TGTGCCAGCAGTTTGCTCGGGCGACAGGGCTACGAGCAGTACTTC. This encodes CASSLLGRQGYEQYF.

The chain joins TRBV6-5 to TRBJ1-2, with 8 bases that match TRBD1. V dropped 6 bases and J dropped 7; count of bases not matched to a gene: 1. This CDR3 has 11 amino acids. The V gene's germline CDR1 is MNHEY and CDR2 SVGAGI. The CDR3, as DNA: TGTGCCAGCAGGCAGGGGGCTGGCTACACCTTC. It codes for CASRQGAGYTF.

The chain recombines TRBV9 with TRBJ1-5; 8 nucleotides line up with TRBD1. Germline trimming cut 4 bases from V and 6 bases from J; bases unmatched to any gene: 9. Germline V gives CDR1 SGDLS, CDR2 YYNGEE. The CDR3 totals 15 residues. CDR3 nucleotides: TGTGCCAGCAGCTTCGGACAGGGCGCCCGTCAGCCCCAGCATTTT. Translation gives CASSFGQGARQPQHF.

J is TRBJ2-5 and V is TRBV6-6, with 10 bases matching TRBD1. CDR1 and CDR2 from the germline V gene are MNHNY and SVGAGI (reference sequence). The CDR3 extends over 16 amino acids. With V trimmed by 0 bases and J by 2 bases, 3 bases remained unmatched. The CDR3 sequence: CASSYSGTGAQETQYF. The CDR3, as DNA: TGTGCCAGCAGTTACTCTGGGACAGGGGCTCAAGAGACCCAGTACTTC.

CDR3 in DNA: TGTGCCAGCAGCTTGGTTTCTTCGGCAGGGGGGTCACCCCTCCACTTT. Residues: CASSLVSSAGGSPLHF. The J gene is TRBJ1-6, the V gene TRBV5-6; 7 bases map to TRBD1. Germline CDR1 SGHDT, CDR2 YYEEEE. Trimming took 0 bases from V and 10 from J; bases not matched to a gene: 10. This CDR3 is built from 16 residues. Full variable domain (missing parts from reference TRBV5-6 and TRBJ1-6): DAGVTQSPTHLIKTRGQQVTLRCSPKSGHDTVSWYQQALGQGPQFIFQYYEEEERQRGNFPDRFSGHQFPNYSSELNVNALLLGDSALYLCASSLVSSAGGSPLHFGNGTRLTVT.

V is TRBV19 and J is TRBJ2-7; 7 nucleotides match TRBD1. The CDR3 spans 14 residues. Germline CDR1 reads LNHDA; CDR2 reads SQIVND (reference sequence). The J segment lost 2 bases and the V segment lost 4 bases, leaving 5 bases of the junction unmatched. CDR3 region: CASSRQGVTYEQYF. The CDR3 nucleotides are TGTGCCAGTAGTAGGCAGGGGGTAACCTACGAGCAGTACTTC.

The rearrangement links TRBV9 to TRBJ2-1; 8 nucleotides align to TRBD2. The CDR3 spans 14 residues. J was trimmed by 7 bases and V by 3 bases; bases with no gene match: 6. CDR1 is SGDLS and CDR2 is YYNGEE in the germline V gene. The CDR3 nucleotides are TGTGCCAGCAGCGGGACCGGGACTAGTAATGAGCAGTTCTTC. Protein product: CASSGTGTSNEQFF. Filled out from reference TRBV9 and TRBJ2-1, the complete variable domain reads DSGVTQTPKHLITATGQRVTLRCSPRSGDLSVYWYQQSLDQGLQFLIQYYNGEERAKGNILERFSAQQFPDLHSELNLSSLELGDSALYFCASSGTGTSNEQFFGPGTRLTVL.

Of note for this clone: Mismatch with germline at one junction end may stem from a read error. This CDR3 reads CAGKQVLNTEALF. DNA of the CDR3: TGTGCCGGAAAACAGGTCCTGAACACTGAAGCTCTCTTT. This chain joins TRBV30 and TRBJ1-1, with D tentatively TRBD1 (5 bases). The germline V gene encodes CDR1 GTSNPN and CDR2 SVGIG (reference sequence). The CDR3 is made up of 13 amino acids.

The CDR3 DNA reads as TGTGCCAGCAGCAAGGGACAGGGAAGGTCTGAAGCTTTCTTT. The encoded protein is CASSKGQGRSEAFF. The chain has TRBV5-5 and TRBJ1-1, with 9 bases matching TRBD1. The CDR3 runs to 14 residues. V shed 4 bases and J 6 bases; nucleotides not matched to a gene: 7. Germline V gene sequence: CDR1 SGHKS, CDR2 YYEKEE (reference sequence).

The V gene is TRBV18, the J gene TRBJ2-5, with D possibly being TRBD2 (5 bases). Trimming left V 4 bases short and J 10 bases short, with 19 bases between. This CDR3 has 14 amino acids. Germline V gene data show CDR1 as KGHSH and CDR2 as LQKENI. CDR3 region: CASSQGAGGGDQYF. CDR3 nucleotides: TGTGCCAGCTCACAGGGCGCCGGTGGAGGTGACCAGTACTTC.

The rearrangement uses TRBV6-5 and TRBJ1-1; no clear D. This CDR3 contains 15 residues. Trimming shortened V by 1 base and J by 1 base, and 10 bases separated the two germline ends. CDR1 MNHEY and CDR2 SVGAGI come from the germline V gene. The CDR3 DNA is TGTGCCAGCAGTTACTTCCCACAGCCGAACACTGAAGCTTTCTTT. The encoded protein is CASSYFPQPNTEAFF.

The J gene is TRBJ2-7, the V gene TRBV5-8, with a possible D match to TRBD1 (5 bases). This CDR3 comprises 14 residues. CDR1 is SGHTS, CDR2 YDEGEE, per germline. Trimming stripped 1 base from V and 2 bases from J, with 10 bases between. CDR3 DNA sequence: TGTGCCAGCAGCTTGTGGGGCAACACCTACGAGCAGTACTTC. Encoded protein: CASSLWGNTYEQYF.

This CDR3 is CASTGQSSYEQYF. The CDR3 DNA sequence: TGTGCCAGCACCGGACAAAGCTCCTACGAGCAGTACTTC. The gene calls are TRBV6-5 and TRBJ2-5; D is possibly TRBD1 (5 bases). The J call may be faulty, since TRBJ2-7 better matches the DNA end. The CDR3 extends over 13 amino acids. In germline, CDR1 is MNHEY, CDR2 SVGAGI.

The chain uses TRBV6-1 and TRBJ2-1; tentative D call: TRBD2 (6 bases). Germline CDR1 and CDR2: MNHNS and SASEGT. CDR3 length: 15 residues. Deletions cut 7 bases from V and 9 bases from J, with 22 bases between. The CDR3 region is CASTALPGPGGEQFF. CDR3 nucleotides: TGTGCCAGCACCGCCCTCCCCGGCCCCGGGGGTGAGCAGTTCTTC.

The rearrangement joins TRBV2 to TRBJ2-1, with 8 positions matching TRBD2. This CDR3 has 16 residues. The V gene's germline CDR1 is SNHLY and CDR2 FYNNEI. Unmatched junction bases numbered 11, after V lost 4 bases and J lost 6 bases. The CDR3: CASSVTGTRSFNEQFF. CDR3 nucleotide sequence: TGTGCCAGCAGTGTTACCGGGACTAGAAGCTTCAATGAGCAGTTCTTC. The full variable domain, with the rest looked up from reference TRBV2 and TRBJ2-1, is EPEVTQTPSHQVTQMGQEVILRCVPISNHLYFYWYRQILGQKVEFLVSFYNNEISEKSEIFDDQFSVERPDGSNFTLKIRSTKLEDSAMYFCASSVTGTRSFNEQFFGPGTRLTVL.

The rearrangement uses TRBV29-1 and TRBJ2-5; 7 positions agree with TRBD2. After removal of 4 bases from V and 9 bases from J, the junction contained 11 bases not matched to a gene. CDR1 and CDR2 from the germline V gene are SQVTM and ANQGSEA. CDR3 length: 13 residues. The CDR3 DNA sequence: TGCAGCGTTGTTGGGGGGGTGGGGGAGGCCCAGTACTTC. It yields the protein CSVVGGVGEAQYF. Using reference TRBV29-1 and TRBJ2-5 for the parts outside the CDR3, the full variable domain is SAVISQKPSRDICQRGTSLTIQCQVDSQVTMMFWYRQQPGQSLTLIATANQGSEATYESGFVIDKFPISRPNLTFSTLTVSNMSPEDSSIYLCSVVGGVGEAQYFGPGTRLLVL.

This chain links TRBV10-3 with TRBJ2-7, with D possibly matching TRBD1 (6 bases). This CDR3 region has 14 residues. The germline V gene has CDR1 ENHRY and CDR2 SYGVKD. V lost 3 bases and J 4 bases, leaving 13 bases between the germline ends. The CDR3 region is CAISERPGEYEQYF. The DNA of the CDR3 is TGTGCCATCAGTGAACGGCCAGGGGAGTACGAGCAGTACTTC.

This rearrangement joins TRBV4-1 to TRBJ1-1; D might be TRBD1 (6 bases). The germline CDR1 and CDR2 sequences are MGHRA and YSYEKL. The V end was cut by 6 bases, the J end by 7 bases, with 12 bases between. The CDR3 sequence is 12 residues long. DNA for the CDR3: TGCGCCAGCAGTCCTACAGGGCTTGAAGCTTTCTTT. Translation gives CASSPTGLEAFF.

The rearrangement joins TRBV30 to TRBJ1-2, with D uncertain. Trimming took off 7 bases at V and 4 bases at J, with 16 bases between the two ends. This CDR3 spans 13 amino acids. Germline V gene sequence: CDR1 GTSNPN, CDR2 SVGIG (reference sequence). The chain's CDR3 is CASLGASGYGYTF. The CDR3 DNA reads as TGTGCCTCCTTAGGAGCGAGCGGCTATGGCTACACCTTC.

J is TRBJ1-2 and V is TRBV4-3; no definite D call. The germline V gene encodes CDR1 LGHNA and CDR2 YSLEER. The CDR3 is made up of 18 amino acids. The V end was cut by 0 bases, the J end by 7 bases, with 24 bases between. The CDR3 bases are TGCGCCAGCAGCCAAGATCCTTACCAGTTTGCTGGAGGTGGTGGCTACACCTTC. Its translation is CASSQDPYQFAGGGGYTF.

V is TRBV27 and J is TRBJ2-1, with TRBD1 identical over 8 bases. Unmatched junction bases numbered 4, after V lost 3 bases and J lost 9 bases. CDR1 is MNHEY and CDR2 is SMNVEV in the germline V gene (reference sequence). CDR3 length: 13 amino acids. This chain's CDR3 is CASSLTGVGEQFF. The DNA for the CDR3 is TGTGCCAGCAGTTTGACAGGGGTGGGTGAGCAGTTCTTC.

The rearrangement joins TRBV7-8 to TRBJ2-7; 9 bases match TRBD1. With 5 bases clipped from V and 6 bases from J, the junction kept 14 bases outside the gene matches. The CDR3 is 16 amino acids. The V gene's germline CDR1 is SGHVS and CDR2 FQNEAQ. This CDR3 is CASSLLAGQGSGEQYF. For the CDR3, the DNA is TGTGCCAGCAGCCTTTTGGCGGGACAGGGAAGTGGCGAGCAGTACTTC.

The rearrangement joins TRBV29-1 to TRBJ2-5; D is possibly TRBD2 (6 bases). The CDR3 is made up of 14 amino acids. V was shortened by 1 base and J by 5 bases, with 14 bases between the two germline ends. Germline CDR1 reads SQVTM; CDR2 reads ANQGSEA. CDR3 in amino acids: CSVEVGEVKETQYF. CDR3 DNA: TGCAGCGTTGAAGTGGGGGAGGTGAAGGAGACCCAGTACTTC.

This chain joins TRBV6-5 and TRBJ2-7, with D possibly TRBD1 on 8 matching bases. The CDR3 spans 15 residues. Germline assignment: CDR1 MNHEY and CDR2 SVGAGI. V lost 4 bases and J 3 bases, leaving 16 bases between the germline ends. In DNA, the CDR3 is TGTGCCAGCAGTTCCCCGGACAGGGACTACTACGAGCAGTACTTC. Amino acids: CASSSPDRDYYEQYF.